This TCR beta chain is from a study of cytomegalovirus exposure and HLA in healthy donors. The wider study: A data release that came early held 75 million to 85 million unique TCRs from HLA-typed donors. Study-wide findings and caveats: Of the V segments, some could not be distinguished, including TRBV6-2 and TRBV6-3, and were excluded. Researchers reportedly found TCR beta sequences accurately predicted most subjects' HLA-A and HLA-B alleles. Another analysis was done later, and it associated fewer than 20,000 TCR beta sequences with HLA alleles at 0.05 false discovery rate.

60 Vbeta and 13 Jbeta primers were used in PCR. The table came from immunoSEQ multiplex PCR; TCRdb's copy has only in-frame clones and leaves some out. This sample has about 180,000 clones; roughly 80% occur once, and the top ten carry under 2.5%. Comments on this clone: The antigen is undetermined.

V lost 1 base, J lost 5 bases, and 8 bases lay in between. The CDR3 is made up of 13 amino acids. CDR1 MNHEY and CDR2 SVGAGI come from the germline V gene. The TCR originated in a man aged 60 to 69 in good health and CMV-seronegative. Material for sequencing was PBMCs. The rearrangement links TRBV6-5 to TRBJ1-1; a weak D match, TRBD1 (5 bases). The CDR3 protein is CASSYLGRTEAFF. Here the CDR3 DNA reads TGTGCCAGCAGTTACTTGGGGCGGACTGAAGCTTTCTTT.